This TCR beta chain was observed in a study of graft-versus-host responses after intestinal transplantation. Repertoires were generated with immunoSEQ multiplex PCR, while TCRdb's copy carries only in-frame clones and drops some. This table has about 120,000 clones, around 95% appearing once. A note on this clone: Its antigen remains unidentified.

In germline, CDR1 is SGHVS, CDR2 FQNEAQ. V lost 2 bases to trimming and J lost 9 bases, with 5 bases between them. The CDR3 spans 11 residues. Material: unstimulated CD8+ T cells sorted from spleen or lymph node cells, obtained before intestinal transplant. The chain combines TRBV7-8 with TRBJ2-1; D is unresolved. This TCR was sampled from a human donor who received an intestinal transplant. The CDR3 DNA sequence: TGTGCCAGCAGCTTAATGGCTGAGCAGTTCTTC. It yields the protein CASSLMAEQFF.